The clone carrying this T cell receptor beta chain has ten or more counts. This sample was included in a study of T cells after yellow fever vaccination. Trimming shortened V by 3 bases and J by 2 bases, and 10 bases separated the two germline ends. The CDR3 is 14 residues long. Per germline, CDR1 MGHRA and CDR2 YSYEKL. Generation of TCR cDNA used 5'RACE template switching (which added a universal primer site and UMIs). TCRdb reprocessed the 5' RACE reads via MiXCR and lists one record per CDR3 protein. Seen here are fewer than 100,000 distinct CDR3 sequences, 8% to 10% observed once, and the top ten hold approximately 16%. The study's findings and limits: Sorted repertoires could include abundant contaminating clonotypes from bulk cells. Peak timing came faster in the weaker secondary response, day 5 versus 15. A large majority of primary-vaccination clones showed up again after the booster (roughly 96% CD4, about 87% CD8).

This specimen consisted of CD8+ T cells not binding an NS4B(214-222) dextramer, sorted from PBMCs, obtained approximately 16 days after the first yellow fever vaccination. The sequence came from a man aged 18 to 29 who received the YFV17D yellow fever vaccine. V and J are TRBV4-1 and TRBJ1-1; D perhaps matches TRBD1 (5 bases). The CDR3 reads CASSQVTGNTEAFF. The CDR3, as DNA: TGCGCCAGCAGCCAGGTCACAGGAAACACTGAAGCTTTCTTT.